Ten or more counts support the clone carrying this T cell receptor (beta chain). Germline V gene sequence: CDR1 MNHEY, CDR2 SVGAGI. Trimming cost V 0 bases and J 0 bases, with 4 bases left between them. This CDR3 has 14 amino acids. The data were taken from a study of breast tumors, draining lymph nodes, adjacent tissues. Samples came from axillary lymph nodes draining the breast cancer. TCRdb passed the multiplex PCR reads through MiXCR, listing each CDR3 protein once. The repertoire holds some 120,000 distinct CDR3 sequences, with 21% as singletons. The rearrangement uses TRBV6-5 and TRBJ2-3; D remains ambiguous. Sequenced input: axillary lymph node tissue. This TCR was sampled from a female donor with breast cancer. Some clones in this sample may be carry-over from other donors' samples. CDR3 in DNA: TGTGCCAGCAGTTACTCGAGCAGCACAGATACGCAGTATTTT. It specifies CASSYSSSTDTQYF.